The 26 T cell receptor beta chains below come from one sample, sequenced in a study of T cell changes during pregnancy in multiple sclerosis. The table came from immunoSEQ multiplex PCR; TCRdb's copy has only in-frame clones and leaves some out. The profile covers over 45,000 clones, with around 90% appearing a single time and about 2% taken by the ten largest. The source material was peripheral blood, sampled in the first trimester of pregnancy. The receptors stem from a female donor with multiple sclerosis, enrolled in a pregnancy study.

The CDR3 protein is CASSPRQGSDTQYF. In DNA, the CDR3 is TGTGCCAGCAGCCCAAGACAGGGCTCAGATACGCAGTATTTT. The chain carries TRBV5-6 and TRBJ2-3, with TRBD1 matching 7 bases. There are 14 residues in the CDR3. J lost 4 bases, V lost 4 bases, and 6 bases had no gene match. In germline, CDR1 is SGHDT, CDR2 YYEEEE.

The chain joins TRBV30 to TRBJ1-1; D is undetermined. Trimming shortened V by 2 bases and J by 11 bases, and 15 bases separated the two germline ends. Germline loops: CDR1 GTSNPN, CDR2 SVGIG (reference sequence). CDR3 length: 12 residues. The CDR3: CAWSPTPGVAFF. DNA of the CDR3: TGTGCCTGGAGTCCCACACCTGGAGTGGCTTTCTTT. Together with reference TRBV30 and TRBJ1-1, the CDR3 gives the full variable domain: SQTIHQWPATLVQPVGSPLSLECTVEGTSNPNLYWYRQAAGRGLQLLFYSVGIGQISSEVPQNLSASRPQDRQFILSSKKLLLSDSGFYLCAWSPTPGVAFFGQGTRLTVV.

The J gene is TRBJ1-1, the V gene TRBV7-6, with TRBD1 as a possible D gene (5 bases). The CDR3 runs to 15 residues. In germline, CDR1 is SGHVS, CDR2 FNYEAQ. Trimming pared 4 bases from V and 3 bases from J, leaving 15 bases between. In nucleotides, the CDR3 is TGTGCCAGCAGCTCACTAAGGGTAGGGGACACTGAAGCTTTCTTT. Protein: CASSSLRVGDTEAFF. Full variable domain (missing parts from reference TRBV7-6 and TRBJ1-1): GAGVSQSPRYKVTKRGQDVALRCDPISGHVSLYWYRQALGQGPEFLTYFNYEAQQDKSGLPNDRFSAERPEGSISTLTIQRTEQRDSAMYRCASSSLRVGDTEAFFGQGTRLTVV.

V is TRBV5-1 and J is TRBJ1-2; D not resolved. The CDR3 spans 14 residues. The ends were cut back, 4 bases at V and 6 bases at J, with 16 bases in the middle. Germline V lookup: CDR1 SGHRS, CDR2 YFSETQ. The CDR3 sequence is CASSPRRPEDGYTF. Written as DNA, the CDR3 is TGCGCCAGCAGCCCTCGCCGACCGGAGGATGGCTACACCTTC.

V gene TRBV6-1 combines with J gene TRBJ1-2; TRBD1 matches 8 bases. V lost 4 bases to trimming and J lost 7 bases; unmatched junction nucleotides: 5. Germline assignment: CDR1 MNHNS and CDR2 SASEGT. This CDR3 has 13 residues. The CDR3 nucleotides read TGTGCCAGCAGTGGGTCAGGGGGCCTTGGCTACACCTTC. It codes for CASSGSGGLGYTF.

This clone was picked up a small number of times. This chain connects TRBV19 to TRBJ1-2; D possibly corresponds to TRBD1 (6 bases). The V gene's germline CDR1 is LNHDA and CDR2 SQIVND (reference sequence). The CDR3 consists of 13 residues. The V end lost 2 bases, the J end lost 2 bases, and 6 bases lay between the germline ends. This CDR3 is CASSIRGNYGYTF. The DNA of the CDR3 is TGTGCCAGTAGTATAAGGGGGAACTATGGCTACACCTTC.

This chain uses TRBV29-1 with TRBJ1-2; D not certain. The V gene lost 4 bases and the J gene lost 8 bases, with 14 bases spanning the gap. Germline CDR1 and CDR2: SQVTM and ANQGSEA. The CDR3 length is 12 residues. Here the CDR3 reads CSVGQEGVGYTF. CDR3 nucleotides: TGCAGCGTTGGCCAGGAGGGTGTCGGCTACACCTTC.

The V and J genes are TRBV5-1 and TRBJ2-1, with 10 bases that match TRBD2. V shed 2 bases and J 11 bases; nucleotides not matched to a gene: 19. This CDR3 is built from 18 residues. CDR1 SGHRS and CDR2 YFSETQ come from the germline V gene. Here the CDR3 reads CASSFVPQGTSVGVKQFF. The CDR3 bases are TGCGCCAGCAGCTTCGTACCCCAAGGGACTAGCGTCGGGGTGAAGCAGTTCTTC.

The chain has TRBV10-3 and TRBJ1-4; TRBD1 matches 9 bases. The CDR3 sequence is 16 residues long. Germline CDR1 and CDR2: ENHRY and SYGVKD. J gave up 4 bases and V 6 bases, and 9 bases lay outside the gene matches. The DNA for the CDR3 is TGTGCCATCAGGGCCACGGACAGGGGTGTTAATGAAAAACTGTTTTTT. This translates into CAIRATDRGVNEKLFF.

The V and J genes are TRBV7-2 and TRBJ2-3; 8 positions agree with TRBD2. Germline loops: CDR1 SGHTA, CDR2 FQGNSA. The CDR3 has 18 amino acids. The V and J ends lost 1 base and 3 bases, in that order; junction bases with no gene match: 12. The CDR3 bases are TGTGCCAGCAGCTTAGTTCGGGGGGGGCCGGGTGTTACAGATACGCAGTATTTT. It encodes CASSLVRGGPGVTDTQYF.

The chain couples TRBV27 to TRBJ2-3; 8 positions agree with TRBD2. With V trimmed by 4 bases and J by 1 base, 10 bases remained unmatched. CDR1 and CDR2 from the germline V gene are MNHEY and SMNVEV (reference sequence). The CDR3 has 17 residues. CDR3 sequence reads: CASSSLAQGLGTDTQYF. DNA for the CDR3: TGTGCCAGCAGTTCTCTCGCGCAGGGACTAGGCACAGATACGCAGTATTTT.

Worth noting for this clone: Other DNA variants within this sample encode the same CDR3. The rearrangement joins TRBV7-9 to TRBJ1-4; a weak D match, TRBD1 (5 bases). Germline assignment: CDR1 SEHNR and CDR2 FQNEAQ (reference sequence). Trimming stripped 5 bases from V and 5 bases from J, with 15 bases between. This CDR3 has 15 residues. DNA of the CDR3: TGTGCCAGCAGCGACAGACAACCTCCGAATGAAAAACTGTTTTTT. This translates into CASSDRQPPNEKLFF.

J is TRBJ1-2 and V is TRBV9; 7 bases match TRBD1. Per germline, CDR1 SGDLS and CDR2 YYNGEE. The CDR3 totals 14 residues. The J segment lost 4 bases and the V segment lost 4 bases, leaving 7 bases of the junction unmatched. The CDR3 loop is CASSTGTAIYGYTF. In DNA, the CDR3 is TGTGCCAGCAGCACCGGGACAGCCATCTATGGCTACACCTTC. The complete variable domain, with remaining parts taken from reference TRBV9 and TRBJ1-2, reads DSGVTQTPKHLITATGQRVTLRCSPRSGDLSVYWYQQSLDQGLQFLIQYYNGEERAKGNILERFSAQQFPDLHSELNLSSLELGDSALYFCASSTGTAIYGYTFGSGTRLTVV.

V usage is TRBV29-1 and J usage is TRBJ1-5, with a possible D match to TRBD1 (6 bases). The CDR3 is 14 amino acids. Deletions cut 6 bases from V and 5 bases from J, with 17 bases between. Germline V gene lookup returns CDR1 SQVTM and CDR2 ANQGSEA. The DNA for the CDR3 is TGCAGCGTCTCCGGGACAACCAGGGATCAGCCCCAGCATTTT. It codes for CSVSGTTRDQPQHF.

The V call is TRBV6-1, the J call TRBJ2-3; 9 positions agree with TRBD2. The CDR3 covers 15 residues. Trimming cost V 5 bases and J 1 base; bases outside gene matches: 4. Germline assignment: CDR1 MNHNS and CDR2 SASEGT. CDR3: CASSRLAVGTDTQYF. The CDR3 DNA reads TGTGCCAGCAGTAGACTAGCGGTGGGCACAGATACGCAGTATTTT.

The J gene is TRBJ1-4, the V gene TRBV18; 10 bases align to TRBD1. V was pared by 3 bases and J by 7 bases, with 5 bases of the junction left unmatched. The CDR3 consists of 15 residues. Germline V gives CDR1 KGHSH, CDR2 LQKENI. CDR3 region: CASSPPGDRGEKLFF. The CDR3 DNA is TGTGCCAGCTCACCGCCTGGGGACAGGGGTGAAAAACTGTTTTTT.

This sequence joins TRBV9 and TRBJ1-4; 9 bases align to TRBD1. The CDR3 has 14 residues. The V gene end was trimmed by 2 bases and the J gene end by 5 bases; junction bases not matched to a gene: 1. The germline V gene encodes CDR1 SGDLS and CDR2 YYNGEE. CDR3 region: CASSVGQGNEKLFF. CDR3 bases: TGTGCCAGCAGCGTTGGACAGGGGAATGAAAAACTGTTTTTT. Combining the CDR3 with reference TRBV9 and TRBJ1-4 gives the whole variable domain DSGVTQTPKHLITATGQRVTLRCSPRSGDLSVYWYQQSLDQGLQFLIQYYNGEERAKGNILERFSAQQFPDLHSELNLSSLELGDSALYFCASSVGQGNEKLFFGSGTQLSVL.

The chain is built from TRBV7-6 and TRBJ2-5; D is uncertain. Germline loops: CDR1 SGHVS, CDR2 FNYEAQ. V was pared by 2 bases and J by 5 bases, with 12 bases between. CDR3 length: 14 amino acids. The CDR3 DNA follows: TGTGCCAGCAGCTTAACAAGTGCGGCGGAGACCCAGTACTTC. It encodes CASSLTSAAETQYF.

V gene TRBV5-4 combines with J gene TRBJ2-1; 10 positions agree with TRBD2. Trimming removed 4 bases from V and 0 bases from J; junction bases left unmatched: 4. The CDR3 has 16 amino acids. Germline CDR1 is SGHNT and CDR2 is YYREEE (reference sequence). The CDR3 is CASSPASGGSYNEQFF. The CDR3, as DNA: TGTGCCAGCAGCCCGGCTAGCGGGGGCTCCTACAATGAGCAGTTCTTC.

CDR3: CASSLSGRVVSVLTF. CDR3 DNA: TGTGCCAGCAGTTTATCGGGCAGGGTGGTCTCCGTCCTGACTTTC. The chain uses TRBV27 and TRBJ2-6; a weak D match, TRBD1 (5 bases). The CDR3 covers 15 residues. V was trimmed by 0 bases and J by 12 bases, leaving 15 bases between them. From germline, CDR1 is MNHEY and CDR2 SMNVEV (reference sequence).

The CDR3: CATSRVNSGGGRQFF. DNA of the CDR3: TGTGCCACCAGCAGAGTTAATAGCGGGGGGGGACGGCAGTTCTTC. V usage is TRBV15 and J usage is TRBJ2-1; 11 nucleotides agree with TRBD2. J gave up 12 bases and V 1 base, and 8 bases lay outside the gene matches. Per the germline V gene, CDR1 is LNHNV and CDR2 is YYDKDF (reference sequence). The CDR3 is made up of 15 amino acids.

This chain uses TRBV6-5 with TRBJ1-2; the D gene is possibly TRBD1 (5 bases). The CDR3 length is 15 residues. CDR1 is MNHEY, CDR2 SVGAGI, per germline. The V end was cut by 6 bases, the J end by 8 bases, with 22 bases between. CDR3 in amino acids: CASRGIYTQEGGYTF. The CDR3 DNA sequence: TGTGCCAGCAGAGGGATTTATACACAGGAGGGGGGCTACACCTTC.

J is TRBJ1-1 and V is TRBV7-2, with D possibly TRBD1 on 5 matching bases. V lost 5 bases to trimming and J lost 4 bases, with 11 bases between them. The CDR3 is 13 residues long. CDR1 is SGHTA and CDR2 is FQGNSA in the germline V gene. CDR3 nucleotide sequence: TGTGCCAGCAGCCCCAGGGTAGCCACTGAAGCTTTCTTT. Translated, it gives CASSPRVATEAFF.

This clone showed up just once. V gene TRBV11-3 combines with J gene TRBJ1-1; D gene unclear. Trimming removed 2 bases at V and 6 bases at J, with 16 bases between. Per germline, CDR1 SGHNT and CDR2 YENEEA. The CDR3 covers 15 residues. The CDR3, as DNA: TGTGCCAGCAGCTTAAGACCGGCAGGTAACGCTGAAGCTTTCTTT. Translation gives CASSLRPAGNAEAFF.

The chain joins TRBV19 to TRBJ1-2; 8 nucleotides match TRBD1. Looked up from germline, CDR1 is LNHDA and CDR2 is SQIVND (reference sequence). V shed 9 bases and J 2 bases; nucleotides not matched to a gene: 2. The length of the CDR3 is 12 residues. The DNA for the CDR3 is TGTGCCAGCCGGGACAGGAACTATGGCTACACCTTC. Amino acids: CASRDRNYGYTF.

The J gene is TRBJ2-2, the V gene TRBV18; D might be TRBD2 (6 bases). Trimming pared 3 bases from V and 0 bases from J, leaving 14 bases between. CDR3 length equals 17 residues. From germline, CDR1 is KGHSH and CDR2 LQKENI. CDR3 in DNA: TGTGCCAGCTCACCCTTTACTTTAGCGGCGAACACCGGGGAGCTGTTTTTT. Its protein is CASSPFTLAANTGELFF.